The 25 T cell receptor beta chains below all came from one sample that was sequenced in a study of cytomegalovirus exposure and HLA in healthy donors. 13 Jbeta primers and 60 Vbeta primers were used for the PCR. TCRdb keeps only in-frame clones here, not all; method: immunoSEQ multiplex PCR. Altogether roughly 80,000 clones are present, around 80% being singletons, with the ten largest covering about 12%. Sequenced: PBMCs. The receptors were gathered from a male donor in good health and CMV-seropositive.

As regards this clone: The junction does not match germline at one end; this may be a read error. The V call is TRBV20-1, the J call TRBJ2-5; a weak D match, TRBD2 (5 bases). The CDR3 totals 11 residues. Germline V lookup: CDR1 DFQATT, CDR2 SNEGSKA (reference sequence). DNA of the CDR3: TGCAGTGCGAAGAAGGGAGAGACCCAATACTTC. It codes for CSAKKGETQYF.

J is TRBJ1-4 and V is TRBV7-3; D is perhaps TRBD1 (6 bases). CDR1 and CDR2 from the germline V gene are SGHTA and FQGTGA. This CDR3 region has 14 residues. Trimming pared 1 base from V and 7 bases from J, leaving 10 bases between. The CDR3, as DNA: TGTGCCAGCAGCTTAAACGGGGGGCTTGAAAAACTGTTTTTT. It codes for CASSLNGGLEKLFF.

This rearrangement joins TRBV10-1 to TRBJ2-3; D call uncertain. The germline gives CDR1 WNHNN, CDR2 SYGVQD (reference sequence). This CDR3 region has 13 residues. V lost 8 bases, J lost 1 base, and 10 bases lay in between. The CDR3 DNA follows: TGCGCCAGCCGCCAGTCTGGCACAGATACGCAGTATTTT. Translated, it gives CASRQSGTDTQYF.

The V gene is TRBV5-1, the J gene TRBJ2-5, with 11 nucleotides matching TRBD1. The tail of the sequence fits TRBJ2-7 better, so the J call may be wrong. This CDR3 is 16 amino acids long. The germline CDR1 and CDR2 sequences are SGHRS and YFSETQ. CDR3 sequence: CASSYGVGTGGDEQYF. In DNA, the CDR3 is TGCGCCAGCAGCTATGGGGTAGGGACAGGGGGGGACGAGCAGTACTTC.

The rearrangement joins TRBV18 to TRBJ2-1; 8 nucleotides align to TRBD1. This CDR3 comprises 15 residues. The junction had 5 bases not matched to a gene; V was cut back by 3 bases and J by 4 bases. Germline-derived CDR1 and CDR2 are KGHSH and LQKENI. The CDR3 region has the DNA TGTGCCAGCTCACCGGTTGGGACAGGATACAATGAGCAGTTCTTC. The encoded protein is CASSPVGTGYNEQFF.

The chain couples TRBV19 to TRBJ2-1; D not certain. In germline, CDR1 is LNHDA, CDR2 SQIVND (reference sequence). Trimming cost V 5 bases and J 2 bases, with 13 bases left between them. The CDR3 contains 15 residues. This CDR3 reads CASSHSSNTYNEQFF. The DNA of the CDR3 is TGTGCCAGTAGTCACTCCTCAAATACCTACAATGAGCAGTTCTTC. Supplemented by reference TRBV19 and TRBJ2-1, the full variable domain reads DGGITQSPKYLFRKEGQNVTLSCEQNLNHDAMYWYRQDPGQGLRLIYYSQIVNDFQKGDIAEGYSVSREKKESFPLTVTSAQKNPTAFYLCASSHSSNTYNEQFFGPGTRLTVL.

The chain couples TRBV28 to TRBJ2-7; 9 bases are a match to TRBD1. Germline values: CDR1 MDHEN, CDR2 SYDVKM. Trimming removed 6 bases from V and 12 bases from J; junction bases left unmatched: 9. The CDR3 runs 12 residues. The CDR3 loop reads CASRAGNRGRYF. The CDR3 DNA sequence: TGTGCCAGCAGGGCCGGGAACAGGGGGCGGTACTTC.

The chain joins TRBV2 to TRBJ1-4; D is undetermined. Germline CDR1 and CDR2: SNHLY and FYNNEI. V was shortened by 7 bases and J by 3 bases, with 12 bases between the two germline ends. This CDR3 is 14 amino acids long. CDR3: CASTRGASNEKLFF. CDR3 sequence (DNA): TGTGCCAGCACCCGGGGAGCTTCTAATGAAAAACTGTTTTTT. Using reference TRBV2 and TRBJ1-4 for the parts outside the CDR3, the full variable domain is EPEVTQTPSHQVTQMGQEVILRCVPISNHLYFYWYRQILGQKVEFLVSFYNNEISEKSEIFDDQFSVERPDGSNFTLKIRSTKLEDSAMYFCASTRGASNEKLFFGSGTQLSVL.

The V gene is TRBV30, the J gene TRBJ1-4; D unresolved. This CDR3 is 14 amino acids long. The germline gives CDR1 GTSNPN, CDR2 SVGIG (reference sequence). V shed 8 bases and J shed 4 bases, with 17 bases lying between them. The CDR3, as DNA: TGTGCCATAAGTGGGGAGAGTATTAATGAAAAACTGTTTTTT. It specifies CAISGESINEKLFF.

The V gene is TRBV18, the J gene TRBJ2-7; TRBD2 is a possible D gene (6 bases). V gave up 3 bases and J gave up 5 bases, with 14 bases separating them. CDR3 length equals 14 residues. CDR1 and CDR2 from the germline V gene are KGHSH and LQKENI. The CDR3: CASSPAGGRNEQYF. CDR3 nucleotide sequence: TGTGCCAGCTCACCTGCCGGGGGTCGAAACGAGCAGTACTTC.

V gene TRBV5-1 combines with J gene TRBJ1-2; 10 bases map to TRBD1. V shed 4 bases, J shed 4 bases, and the junction held 16 bases outside the gene matches. The CDR3 totals 18 residues. Germline CDR1 SGHRS, CDR2 YFSETQ. Written as DNA, the CDR3 is TGCGCCAGCAGCCAGAGTACACGGGACAGGGGCGACACCTATGGCTACACCTTC. Residues: CASSQSTRDRGDTYGYTF.

The V call is TRBV7-2, the J call TRBJ2-1, with TRBD1 matching 7 bases. The CDR3 runs to 11 residues. The trim removed 5 bases at V and 12 bases at J, leaving 4 bases unmatched. Germline V lookup: CDR1 SGHTA, CDR2 FQGNSA. CDR3: CASSTGVVQFF. The CDR3 DNA follows: TGTGCCAGCAGCACAGGGGTGGTGCAGTTCTTC.

On this clone itself: The same CDR3 can be traced to other DNA sequences in this sample. The gene calls are TRBV5-4 and TRBJ2-7; 8 nucleotides agree with TRBD2. Trimming took 1 base from V and 6 from J; bases not matched to a gene: 9. CDR3 size: 15 residues. Germline assignment: CDR1 SGHNT and CDR2 YYREEE (reference sequence). DNA for the CDR3: TGTGCCAGCAGCTTGCCCGGGAGGGCCGTGTCCGAGCAGTACTTC. This gives the protein CASSLPGRAVSEQYF.

V is TRBV18 and J is TRBJ2-7; 7 bases agree with TRBD1. The CDR3 is 14 residues long. V dropped 5 bases and J dropped 2; count of bases not matched to a gene: 6. Germline loops: CDR1 KGHSH, CDR2 LQKENI. The CDR3 DNA sequence: TGTGCCAGCTCAGGGAGACAGGGCACCTACGAGCAGTACTTC. Translation gives CASSGRQGTYEQYF.

The chain recombines TRBV5-1 with TRBJ2-2; D is perhaps TRBD2 (6 bases). The V end was cut by 4 bases, the J end by 5 bases, with 12 bases between. The CDR3 runs to 14 residues. The germline V gene has CDR1 SGHRS and CDR2 YFSETQ. CDR3: CASSLNGGTGELFF. The CDR3 DNA follows: TGCGCCAGCAGCCTCAACGGAGGGACCGGGGAGCTGTTTTTT.

The V call is TRBV4-1, the J call TRBJ2-5; 7 nucleotides align to TRBD2. The CDR3 has 20 residues. V trimming: 0 bases; J trimming: 5 bases; junction bases outside the gene matches: 21. From germline, CDR1 is MGHRA and CDR2 YSYEKL. CDR3 residues: CASSQEEGTTLIPGSETQYF. In DNA, the CDR3 is TGCGCCAGCAGCCAAGAGGAAGGGACTACTCTTATCCCCGGGTCGGAGACCCAGTACTTC.

CDR3 residues: CASSPDRMNTEAFF. The DNA of the CDR3 is TGTGCCAGCAGCCCGGACAGGATGAACACTGAAGCTTTCTTT. The chain uses TRBV6-5 and TRBJ1-1, with TRBD1 matching 7 bases. Germline V gene sequence: CDR1 MNHEY, CDR2 SVGAGI. V was clipped by 6 bases and J by 0 bases; unmatched bases: 4. The CDR3 spans 14 residues.

The chain employs TRBV4-1 and TRBJ2-2; 9 positions match TRBD1. This CDR3 contains 15 residues. CDR1 is MGHRA and CDR2 is YSYEKL in the germline V gene. The V and J ends lost 4 bases and 4 bases, in that order; junction bases with no gene match: 4. DNA of the CDR3: TGCGCCAGCAGCCCAGGACAGGGGACCACCGGGGAGCTGTTTTTT. Residues: CASSPGQGTTGELFF.

The chain is built from TRBV27 and TRBJ1-2; unclear D gene. Germline values: CDR1 MNHEY, CDR2 SMNVEV (reference sequence). The V gene lost 4 bases and the J gene lost 8 bases, with 8 bases spanning the gap. CDR3 length equals 11 residues. The CDR3 spells CASSSQAGYTF. In DNA, the CDR3 is TGTGCCAGCAGTTCCCAAGCGGGCTACACCTTC.

The V gene is TRBV6-5, the J gene TRBJ2-7; 7 nucleotides match TRBD2. The CDR3 sequence is 15 residues long. V was pared by 0 bases and J by 0 bases, with 2 bases of the junction left unmatched. Germline lookup yields CDR1 MNHEY and CDR2 SVGAGI. CDR3 region: CASSYSTGGSYEQYF. The CDR3 nucleotides read TGTGCCAGCAGTTACTCTACGGGGGGCTCCTACGAGCAGTACTTC.

This sequence joins TRBV7-3 and TRBJ2-1; a weak D match, TRBD2 (6 bases). V lost 5 bases to trimming and J lost 10 bases, with 21 bases between them. The germline gives CDR1 SGHTA, CDR2 FQGTGA. CDR3 length equals 15 residues. CDR3 nucleotides: TGTGCCAGCAGCCCCGGACCGGGAGAGGGGAAAGAGCAGTTCTTC. This translates into CASSPGPGEGKEQFF.

The DNA of the CDR3 is TGCAGCGTTGCGGTTGCGCGGAATGAGCAGTTCTTC. This translates into CSVAVARNEQFF. V is TRBV29-1 and J is TRBJ2-1; unclear D gene. The CDR3 is 12 residues long. Germline V gene sequence: CDR1 SQVTM, CDR2 ANQGSEA. The germline V and J ends were trimmed by 4 bases and 7 bases, with 11 bases remaining between them.

V gene TRBV7-9 combines with J gene TRBJ1-4, with D tentatively TRBD1 (5 bases). The V gene's germline CDR1 is SEHNR and CDR2 FQNEAQ (reference sequence). V lost 5 bases and J lost 7, with 11 bases in between. This CDR3 region has 13 residues. The chain's CDR3 is CASSPRGGEKLFF. The CDR3 nucleotides are TGTGCCAGCAGCCCAAGGGGAGGTGAAAAACTGTTTTTT.

The genes are TRBV30 and TRBJ2-3, with D perhaps matching TRBD2 (6 bases). Germline V lookup: CDR1 GTSNPN, CDR2 SVGIG (reference sequence). Trimming pared 5 bases from V and 3 bases from J, leaving 9 bases between. The CDR3 has 12 residues. CDR3 DNA: TGTGCCTGGGGGACTGCAACAGATACGCAGTATTTT. It encodes CAWGTATDTQYF. Full variable domain (rest looked up from reference TRBV30 and TRBJ2-3): SQTIHQWPATLVQPVGSPLSLECTVEGTSNPNLYWYRQAAGRGLQLLFYSVGIGQISSEVPQNLSASRPQDRQFILSSKKLLLSDSGFYLCAWGTATDTQYFGPGTRLTVL.

The rearrangement joins TRBV5-6 to TRBJ1-4; 8 bases match TRBD1. The CDR3 has 18 amino acids. The V gene's germline CDR1 is SGHDT and CDR2 YYEEEE. V was clipped by 4 bases and J by 0 bases; unmatched bases: 11. The CDR3 coding sequence is TGTGCCAGCAGCGTTGGGACAGGCCTTGCTACAACTAATGAAAAACTGTTTTTT. Protein sequence: CASSVGTGLATTNEKLFF.